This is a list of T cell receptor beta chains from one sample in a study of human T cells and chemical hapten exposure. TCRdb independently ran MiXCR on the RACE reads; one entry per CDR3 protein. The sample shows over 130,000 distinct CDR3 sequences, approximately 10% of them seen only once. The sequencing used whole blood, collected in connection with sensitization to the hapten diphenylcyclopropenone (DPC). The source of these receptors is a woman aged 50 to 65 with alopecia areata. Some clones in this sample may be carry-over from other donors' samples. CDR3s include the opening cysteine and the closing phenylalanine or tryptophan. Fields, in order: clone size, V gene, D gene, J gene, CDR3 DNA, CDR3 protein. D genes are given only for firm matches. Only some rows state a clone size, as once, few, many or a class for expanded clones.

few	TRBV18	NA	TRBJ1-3	TGTGCCAGCTCACCCGGGACATACTCTGGAAACACCATATATTTT	CASSPGTYSGNTIYF
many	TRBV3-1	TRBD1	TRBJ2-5	TGTGCCAGCAGCCAATACAGGGGGCTTCAAGAGACCCAGTACTTC	CASSQYRGLQETQYF
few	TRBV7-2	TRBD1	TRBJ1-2	TGTGCCAGCAGCCCAACGGGACAGGGGTACTATGGCTACACCTTC	CASSPTGQGYYGYTF
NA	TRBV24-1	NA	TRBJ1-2	TGTGCCACCAGTGGCCAGGGAGCCCATGGCTACACCTTC	CATSGQGAHGYTF
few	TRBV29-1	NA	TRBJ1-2	TGCAGCGTTGGAAGTCAAAACTATGGCTACACCTTC	CSVGSQNYGYTF
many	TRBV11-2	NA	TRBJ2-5	TGTGCCAGCAGCTTCAATACCTTGCAAGAGACCCAGTACTTC	CASSFNTLQETQYF
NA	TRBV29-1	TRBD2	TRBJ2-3	TGCAGCGTTCCACTAGCGGGAAACACAGATACGCAGTATTTT	CSVPLAGNTDTQYF
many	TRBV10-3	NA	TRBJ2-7	TGTGCCATCAGTGACCAAAAGCTCTACGAGCAGTACTTC	CAISDQKLYEQYF
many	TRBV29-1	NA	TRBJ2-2	TGCAGCGTTGAAGATCTTTCCTCGGGGTCCGGGGAGCTGTTTTTT	CSVEDLSSGSGELFF
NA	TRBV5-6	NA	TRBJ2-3	TGTGCCAGCAGCCCCACTGGCGGGAAGACAGATACGCAGTATTTT	CASSPTGGKTDTQYF
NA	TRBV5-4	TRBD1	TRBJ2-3	TGTGCCAGCAGGGGACAGGCCCAAGTTAGCACAGATACGCAGTATTTT	CASRGQAQVSTDTQYF
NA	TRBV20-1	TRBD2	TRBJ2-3	TGCAGTGCTCTAGGAGGGACTAGCCGATCTAGCACAGATACGCAGTATTTT	CSALGGTSRSSTDTQYF
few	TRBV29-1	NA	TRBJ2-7	TGCAGCGTTGTGGAGGGGAGCTCCTACGAGCAGTACTTC	CSVVEGSSYEQYF
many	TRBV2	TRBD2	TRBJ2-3	TGTGCCAGCAGCGGGCCTAGCGGGAGTGCAGGTACGCAGTATTTT	CASSGPSGSAGTQYF
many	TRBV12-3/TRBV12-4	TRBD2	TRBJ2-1	TGTGCCAGCAGGCCTAACCCGGGACTAGCGGCTTCCTACAATGAGCAGTTCTTC	CASRPNPGLAASYNEQFF
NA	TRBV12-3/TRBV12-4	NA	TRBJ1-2	TGTGCCAGCAGTTTTGCCATAGACGGAGGCTACACCTTC	CASSFAIDGGYTF
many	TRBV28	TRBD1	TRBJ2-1	TGTGCCAGCAGAACGGGACAGGGGGGAAACAATGAGCAGTTCTTC	CASRTGQGGNNEQFF
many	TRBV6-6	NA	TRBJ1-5	TGTGCCAGCAGTTGGGAGGGGGGGCGAAGCAATCAGCCCCAGCATTTT	CASSWEGGRSNQPQHF
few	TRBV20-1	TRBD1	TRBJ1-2	TGCAGTGCTAGAGGGGGACAGGGGAACTATGGCTACACCTTC	CSARGGQGNYGYTF
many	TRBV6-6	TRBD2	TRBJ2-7	TGTGCCAGCAGTCGTGGGGGGGAATCTGGGACCTACGAGCAGTACTTC	CASSRGGESGTYEQYF
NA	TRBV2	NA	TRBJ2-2	TGTGCCAGCAGCGGCCAGGGGTACACCGGGGAGCTGTTTTTT	CASSGQGYTGELFF
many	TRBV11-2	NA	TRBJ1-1	TGTGCCAGCAGCTTAGTACTCAACACTGAAGCTTTCTTT	CASSLVLNTEAFF
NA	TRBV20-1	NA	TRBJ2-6	TGCAGTGCTAGAGATCTGACTTCTGGGGCCAACGTCCTGACTTTC	CSARDLTSGANVLTF
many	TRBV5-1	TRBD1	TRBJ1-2	TGCGCCAGCAGCCCTTACCCTTCCAGGGGGTTATTTGGCTACACCTTC	CASSPYPSRGLFGYTF
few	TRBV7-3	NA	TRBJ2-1	TGTGCCAGCAGCTTAATGCGGGGCGACAATGAGCAGTTCTTC	CASSLMRGDNEQFF
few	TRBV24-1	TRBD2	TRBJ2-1	TGTGCCACCAGTCCTAGCGGGAGGGGATTAGGGCAGTTCTTC	CATSPSGRGLGQFF
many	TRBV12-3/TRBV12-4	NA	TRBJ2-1	TGTGCCAGCAGTTTAGCGGAGGTCTTAAAGTCCAATGAGCAGTTCTTC	CASSLAEVLKSNEQFF
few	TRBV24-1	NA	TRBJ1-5	TGTGCCACCAGTGATGCCGGCGGTAACAATCAGCCCCAGCATTTT	CATSDAGGNNQPQHF
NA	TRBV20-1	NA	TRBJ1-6	TGCAGTGCTAGAGAAAAAAAGGGGAATAATTCACCCCTCCACTTT	CSAREKKGNNSPLHF
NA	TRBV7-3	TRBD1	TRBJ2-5	TGTGCCAGCAGCTCGACAGGGGTAGGGGAGACCCAGTACTTC	CASSSTGVGETQYF
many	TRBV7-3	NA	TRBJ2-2	TGTGCCAGCAGCTTAACAGGCGGAATTAACACCGGGGAGCTGTTTTTT	CASSLTGGINTGELFF
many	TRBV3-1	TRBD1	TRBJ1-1	TGTGCCAGCAGGTTGACAGGGCCTAACACTGAAGCTTTCTTT	CASRLTGPNTEAFF
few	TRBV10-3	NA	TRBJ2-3	TGTGCCATCAAGGGCTCCTTTAGCACAGATACGCAGTATTTT	CAIKGSFSTDTQYF
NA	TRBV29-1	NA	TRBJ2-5	TGCAGCGTTGGGGGGGACAGACAAGAGACCCAGTACTTC	CSVGGDRQETQYF
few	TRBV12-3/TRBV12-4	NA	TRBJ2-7	TGTGCCAGCAGTTTAGCGTATGGGCAGGGAGCCTCCTACGAGCAGTACTTC	CASSLAYGQGASYEQYF
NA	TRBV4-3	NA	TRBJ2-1	TGCGCCAGCAGCCAAGAGGGAGCGTTTGGGGAGCAGTTCTTC	CASSQEGAFGEQFF
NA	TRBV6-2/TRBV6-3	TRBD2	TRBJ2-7	TGTGCCAGCAGCCTGACTAGCAACGGTGAGCAGTACTTC	CASSLTSNGEQYF
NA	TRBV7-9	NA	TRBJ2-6	TGTGCCAGCAGCTTACGGGGACTTTCTGGGGCCAACGTCCTGACTTTC	CASSLRGLSGANVLTF
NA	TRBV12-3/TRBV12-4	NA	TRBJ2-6	TGTGCCAACCGGTTCTCTGGGGCCAACGTCCTGACTTTC	CANRFSGANVLTF
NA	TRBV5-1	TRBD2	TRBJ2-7	TGCGCCAGCAGCTTTATAGCGGGAGGCTCCTACGAGCAGTACTTC	CASSFIAGGSYEQYF
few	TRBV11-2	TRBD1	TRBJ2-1	TGTGCCAGCAGCTCTCCCGGGACAGGGGGTGTCGAGCAGTTCTTC	CASSSPGTGGVEQFF
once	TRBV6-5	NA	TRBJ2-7	TGTGCCAGCAGTTCGGGTCTAGCGCTCTACGAGCAGTACTTC	CASSSGLALYEQYF
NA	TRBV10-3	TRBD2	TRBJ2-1	TGTGCCATCAGTGCGTCTAGCGGGAGGGGCAATGAGCAGTTCTTC	CAISASSGRGNEQFF
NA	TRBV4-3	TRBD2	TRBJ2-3	TGCGCCAGCAGCCAAGGGAGTAGCACTAGCGGGAGCACAGATACGCAGTATTTT	CASSQGSSTSGSTDTQYF
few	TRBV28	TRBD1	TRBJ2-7	TGTGCCAGCAGTTTATGGGGGGACAGGGCCCACGAGCAGTACTTC	CASSLWGDRAHEQYF
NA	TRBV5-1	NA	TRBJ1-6	TGCGCCAGCAGCTCCCCCGAGGGGTCACCCCTCCACTTT	CASSSPEGSPLHF